This T cell receptor beta chain was obtained from a study of T-cell memory formation after mild COVID-19 (dated by TCRdb to about 2021). Some background on the complete study: Most TCR sequence clusters were specific to one of the two donors. The cohort comprised two young, previously healthy adult volunteers, one female and one male. In a couple of donors, T-cell clones that expanded and contracted after mild COVID-19 were followed by sequencing TCRalpha and TCRbeta repertoires longitudinally. General conclusions and limits of the study: Some responding clones were detected in pre-infection memory, suggesting pre-existing cross-reactive memory T cells joined the SARS-CoV-2 response. The second-wave clones that peaked on day 37 were not confirmed to be SARS-CoV-2 specific. Contracting CD4+ clones were located mainly in the CM and EM memory subsets, whereas CD8+ clones were found to be enriched in EMRA. The study included only a couple of mild cases, and larger cohorts that include severe cases with pre-infection samples were judged to be necessary. Clones that contracted from day 15 to 85 showed balanced CD4/CD8 phenotypes, whereas a second wave of clones that expanded from day 15 to 37 leaned towards CD4+.

In this sample, this clonotype turned up a few times. Its binding antigen is unknown. Per-nucleotide qualities are absent, and no much larger clonotype sits a single base away. The instrument given in TCRdb is Illumina NovaSeq 6000. cDNA libraries for TCRalpha and TCRbeta were prepared by 5'RACE using constant-segment primers, with sample barcodes and unique molecular identifiers added. Trizol reagent was used to extract RNA from every sample. Amplification of the libraries took two PCR steps, and the second step added a second sample barcode plus Illumina TruSeq adapters. Libraries were sequenced on an Illumina NovaSeq with 2 x 150 bp paired-end reads. Per the original workflow: Demultiplexing of reads and collapsing into UMI-guided consensus sequences were performed with migec v1.2.7. With mixcr v2.1.11, UMI consensuses were aligned to TRA and TRB V and J templates and assembled into clonotypes. Expanded or contracted clonotypes were those called significant by both edgeR and NoisET, with noise models trained on biological replicates. For edgeR calls, the thresholds were a false discovery rate-adjusted p below 0.01 and a log2 fold-change of 1. PCA with hierarchical clustering of max-normalized trajectories of the 1000 most abundant clonotypes was used as exploratory dynamics analysis. Separately sequenced CD4+ and CD8+ repertoires were used to assign the CD4 or CD8 phenotype of responding clones. The public reads were reprocessed in TCRdb via fastp at Q25 and MiXCR, keeping in-frame beta chains. Every CDR3 protein is listed once, alongside the most common genes and DNA of its rows. The V and J calls were determined by TCRdb, not by the authors. Across this sample there are around 250,000 distinct CDR3 sequences, with roughly 15% seen only once. Of the sample, approximately 25% falls within the top ten clones.

PBMCs were isolated by Ficoll-Paque density gradient centrifugation. The germline V gene supplies CDR1 SGDLS and CDR2 YYNGEE. The CDR3, from cysteine to phenylalanine, totals 18 residues. The sequence is cut down to CDR3 DNA, 54 bases in frame from base 1. Relative to germline, V is missing 3 bases and J is missing 2 bases, with 15 bases of the junction outside any gene match. The sequence joins TRBV9 to TRBJ2-3; 7 central bases correspond to TRBD1. Sequences were obtained from PBMCs or a T cell subset sorted from them (not recorded which). The source of this sequence is a man aged 18 to 29 who had mild COVID-19 (a few samples of this study predate the infection). The sample titles of this study are shuffled in the database, so cell type and time point are left out; the donor was told from shared clones. The CDR3 region: CASSATGTVSLVTDTQYF. At the DNA level, the sequence is TGTGCCAGCAGCGCCACCGGGACAGTATCTCTGGTCACAGATACGCAGTATTTT.